This T cell receptor (beta chain) emerged from a study of T cells after yellow fever vaccination. This clonotype was observed a handful of times. TCRdb re-called the 5' RACE reads with MiXCR, one entry per CDR3 protein. The data show 500,000 to 650,000 distinct CDR3 sequences, around 12% seen once. Between the trimmed V and J ends, which lost 3 bases and 6 bases, there was a span of 10 bases. This CDR3 spans 13 amino acids. Germline CDR1 is LNHDA and CDR2 is SQIVND (reference sequence). This sample comprised PBMCs, obtained on the day of the yellow fever booster vaccination. The chain is built from TRBV19 and TRBJ2-3, with D hard to call. This TCR derives from a man aged 25-45 years who received the YFV17D yellow fever vaccine. The CDR3 DNA follows: TGTGCCAGTAGTATTATTGGGTATGATACGCAGTATTTT. It is translated as CASSIIGYDTQYF.